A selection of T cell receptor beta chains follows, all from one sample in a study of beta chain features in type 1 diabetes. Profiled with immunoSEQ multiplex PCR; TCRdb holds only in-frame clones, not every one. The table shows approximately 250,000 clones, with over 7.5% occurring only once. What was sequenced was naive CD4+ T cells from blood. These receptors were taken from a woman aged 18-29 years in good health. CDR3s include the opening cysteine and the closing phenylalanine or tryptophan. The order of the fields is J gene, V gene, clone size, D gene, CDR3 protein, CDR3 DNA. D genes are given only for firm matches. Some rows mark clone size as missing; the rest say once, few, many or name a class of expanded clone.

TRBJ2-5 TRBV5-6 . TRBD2 CASSLPAGVETQYF TGTGCCAGCAGCTTACCGGCGGGAGTGGAGACCCAGTACTTC
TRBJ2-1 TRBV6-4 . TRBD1 CASSDSPLPDRNNEQFF TGTGCCAGCAGTGACTCTCCCCTCCCGGACAGGAACAATGAGCAGTTCTTC
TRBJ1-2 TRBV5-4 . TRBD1 CASRFTGGRGYTF TGTGCCAGCAGATTTACAGGGGGCCGAGGCTACACCTTC
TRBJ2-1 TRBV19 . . CASSNPRTEGREQFF TGTGCCAGTAGTAACCCGAGGACAGAAGGGCGTGAGCAGTTCTTC
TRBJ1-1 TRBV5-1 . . CASSRTRNTEAFF TGCGCCAGCAGCCGGACAAGGAACACTGAAGCTTTCTTT
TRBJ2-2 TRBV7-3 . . CASSPQGQPDTGELFF TGTGCCAGCAGCCCCCAGGGGCAACCTGACACCGGGGAGCTGTTTTTT
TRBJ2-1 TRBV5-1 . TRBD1 CASSLLQGASNEQFF TGCGCCAGCAGCTTGCTGCAGGGGGCGAGTAATGAGCAGTTCTTC
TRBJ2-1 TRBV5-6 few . CASSLSVQGRREQFF TGTGCCAGCAGCTTGTCGGTCCAGGGTAGAAGGGAGCAGTTCTTC
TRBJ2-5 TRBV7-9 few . CASSLGGAGETQYF TGTGCCAGCAGCTTAGGGGGCGCGGGGGAGACCCAGTACTTC
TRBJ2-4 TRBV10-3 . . CAISEQVGDIQYF TGTGCCATCAGTGAACAGGTTGGCGACATTCAGTACTTC
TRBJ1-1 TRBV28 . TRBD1 CASSTWTGQSPEAFF TGTGCCAGCAGTACTTGGACAGGGCAGTCCCCTGAAGCTTTCTTT
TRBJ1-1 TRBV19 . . CASTAGASTEAFF TGTGCCAGCACAGCAGGGGCTAGTACTGAAGCTTTCTTT
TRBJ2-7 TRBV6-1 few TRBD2 CASRAGTSVVYEQYF TGTGCCAGCAGAGCCGGGACTAGCGTAGTATACGAGCAGTACTTC
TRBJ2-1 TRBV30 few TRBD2 CAWSAIWTSGRSVYNEQFF TGTGCCTGGAGTGCCATCTGGACTAGCGGGAGGAGTGTCTACAATGAGCAGTTCTTC
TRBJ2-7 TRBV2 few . CASSTGTGLLAGSPEQYF TGTGCCAGCAGTACCGGGACAGGGCTACTAGCGGGATCCCCCGAGCAGTACTTC
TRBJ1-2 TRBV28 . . CASSSFPMGAGSYGYTF TGTGCCAGCAGTTCGTTTCCGATGGGGGCAGGGAGCTATGGCTACACCTTC
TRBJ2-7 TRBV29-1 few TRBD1 CSGSTGGPYEQYF TGCAGCGGAAGTACAGGGGGGCCCTACGAGCAGTACTTC
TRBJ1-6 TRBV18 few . CASSDLRGSSPLHF TGTGCCAGCTCCGACCTACGGGGGAGCTCACCCCTCCACTTT
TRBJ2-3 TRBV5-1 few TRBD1 CASSLNTGVRDTQYF TGCGCCAGCAGCCTAAATACAGGGGTCAGAGATACGCAGTATTTT
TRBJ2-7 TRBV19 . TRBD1 CASGTGVSYEQYF TGTGCCAGCGGGACAGGGGTATCCTACGAGCAGTACTTC
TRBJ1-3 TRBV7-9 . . CASSLAGKSSGNTIYF TGTGCCAGCAGCTTGGCAGGCAAGAGCTCTGGAAACACCATATATTTT
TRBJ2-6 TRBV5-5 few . CASSRGSGANVLTF TGTGCCAGCAGTCGAGGGTCTGGGGCCAACGTCCTGACTTTC
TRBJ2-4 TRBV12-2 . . CASRSQDSGAKNIQYF TGTGCAAGTCGCAGTCAAGACAGCGGGGCCAAAAACATTCAGTACTTC
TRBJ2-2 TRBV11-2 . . CASSLEGAGTGELFF TGTGCCAGCAGCTTAGAAGGGGCGGGGACCGGGGAGCTGTTTTTT
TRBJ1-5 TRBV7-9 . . CASSPGGSNQPQHF TGTGCCAGCAGCCCCGGGGGAAGCAATCAGCCCCAGCATTTT
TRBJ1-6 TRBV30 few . CAWSAGGSYNSPLHF TGTGCCTGGAGTGCGGGGGGGTCCTATAATTCACCCCTCCACTTT
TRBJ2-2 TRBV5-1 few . CASSFPSGELFF TGCGCCAGCAGCTTCCCCAGCGGGGAGCTGTTTTTT
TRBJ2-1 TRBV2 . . CASRDWRSPYQFF TGTGCCAGCCGGGACTGGAGGTCGCCTTATCAGTTCTTC
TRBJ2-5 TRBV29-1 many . CSVEGTRGQTQYF TGCAGCGTTGAAGGGACCCGAGGGCAGACCCAGTACTTC
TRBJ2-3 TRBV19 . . CASSPRGAATDTQYF TGTGCCAGTAGTCCTCGGGGAGCCGCCACAGATACGCAGTATTTT
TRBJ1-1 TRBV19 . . CASSRPGNTEAFF TGTGCCAGTAGTAGGCCGGGGAACACTGAAGCTTTCTTT
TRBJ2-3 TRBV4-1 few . CASSQDRSTDTQYF TGCGCCAGCAGCCAAGACAGGAGCACAGATACGCAGTATTTT
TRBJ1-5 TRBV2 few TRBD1 CASSPDRGNQPQHF TGTGCCAGCAGCCCGGACAGGGGCAATCAGCCCCAGCATTTT
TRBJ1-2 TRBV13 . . CASSLARRAYGYTF TGTGCCAGCAGCTTAGCCCGGAGGGCCTATGGCTACACCTTC
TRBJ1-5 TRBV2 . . CASRRDSNQPQHF TGTGCCAGCAGGAGGGATAGCAATCAGCCCCAGCATTTT
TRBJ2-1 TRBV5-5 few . CASSAPGIGSGEQFF TGTGCCAGCAGCGCCCCGGGGATTGGGTCGGGTGAGCAGTTCTTC
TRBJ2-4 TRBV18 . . CASSPPQGNIQYF TGTGCCAGCTCACCACCCCAGGGAAACATTCAGTACTTC
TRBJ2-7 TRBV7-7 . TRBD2 CASSLSPGLQYEQYF TGTGCCAGCAGCTTATCCCCGGGACTACAGTACGAGCAGTACTTC
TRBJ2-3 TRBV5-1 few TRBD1 CASSLQGGDTQYF TGCGCCAGCAGCTTACAGGGGGGAGATACGCAGTATTTT